This T cell receptor (beta chain) came from a study of blood T cells in healthy people across ages. CDR1 and CDR2 from the germline V gene are SGHRS and YFSETQ. V was trimmed by 0 bases and J by 6 bases, leaving 13 bases between them. This CDR3 spans 15 amino acids. It was with a sample-barcoded 5' primer and a J-beta primer mix that a second PCR of roughly 6 to 11 cycles was run. TCRdb fed the 5' RACE reads into MiXCR, producing one record per CDR3 protein. Of hundreds of thousands of distinct CDR3 sequences listed, about 30% were seen once; the top ten hold around a sixth. V is TRBV5-1 and J is TRBJ2-1; perhaps TRBD2 as D (5 bases). The sequenced sample consisted of blood. The TCR comes from a woman older than 75 in good health. The CDR3 region is CASSLAMGSGNEQFF. In DNA, the CDR3 is TGCGCCAGCAGCTTGGCCATGGGGAGCGGCAATGAGCAGTTCTTC.